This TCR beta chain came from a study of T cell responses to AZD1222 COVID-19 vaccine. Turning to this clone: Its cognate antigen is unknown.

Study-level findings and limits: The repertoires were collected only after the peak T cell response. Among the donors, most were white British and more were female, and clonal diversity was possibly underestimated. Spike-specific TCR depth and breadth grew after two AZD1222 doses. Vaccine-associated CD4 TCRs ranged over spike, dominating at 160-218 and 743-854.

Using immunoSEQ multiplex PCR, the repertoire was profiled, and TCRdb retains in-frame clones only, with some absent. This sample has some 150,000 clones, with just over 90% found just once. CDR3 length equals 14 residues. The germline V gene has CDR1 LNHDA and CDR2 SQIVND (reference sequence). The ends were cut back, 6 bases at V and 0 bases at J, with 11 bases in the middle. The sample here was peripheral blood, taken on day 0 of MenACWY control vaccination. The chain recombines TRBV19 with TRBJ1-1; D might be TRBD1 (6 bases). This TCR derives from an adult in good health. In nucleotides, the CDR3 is TGTGCCAGTAGGACACAGGGAATGAACACTGAAGCTTTCTTT. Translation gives CASRTQGMNTEAFF.